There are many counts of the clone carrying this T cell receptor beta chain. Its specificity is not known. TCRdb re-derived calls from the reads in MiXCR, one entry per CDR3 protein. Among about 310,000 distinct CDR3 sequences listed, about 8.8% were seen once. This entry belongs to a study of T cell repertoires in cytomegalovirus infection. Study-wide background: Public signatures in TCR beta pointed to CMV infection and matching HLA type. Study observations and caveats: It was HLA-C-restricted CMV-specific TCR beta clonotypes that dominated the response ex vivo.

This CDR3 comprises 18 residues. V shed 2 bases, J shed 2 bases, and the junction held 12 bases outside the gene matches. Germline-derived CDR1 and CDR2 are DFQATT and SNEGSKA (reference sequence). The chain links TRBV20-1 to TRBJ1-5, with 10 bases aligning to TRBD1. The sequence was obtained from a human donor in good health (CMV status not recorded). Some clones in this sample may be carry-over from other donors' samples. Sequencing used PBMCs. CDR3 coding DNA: TGCAGTGCTAGACCCGGGACAGGGGTAATGGGTCGCAATCAGCCCCAGCATTTT. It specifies CSARPGTGVMGRNQPQHF.